These 9 T cell receptor beta chains share one sample of origin, sequenced in a study of shared clonotypes between healthy human individuals. Libraries were prepared by immunoSEQ multiplex PCR; TCRdb keeps only in-frame clonotypes and omits some of them. The table shows almost 750,000 clones, with 55% to 75% occurring only once. Sequenced input: memory CD4+ T cells sorted from blood. The subset is: CD45RA-negative fraction. All receptors derive from a woman in her twenties or thirties in good health.

V is TRBV5-1 and J is TRBJ1-4, with a tentative D call TRBD1 (5 bases). In germline, CDR1 is SGHRS, CDR2 YFSETQ. The CDR3 is 15 amino acids. The V end lost 4 bases, the J end lost 6 bases, and 16 bases lay between the germline ends. The chain's CDR3 is CASSPNRGDDEKLFF. Written as DNA, the CDR3 is TGCGCCAGCAGCCCCAACCGGGGCGACGATGAAAAACTGTTTTTT.

The CDR3 DNA reads TGTGCCAGCAGCGCATCTAGCGGGAGGTTCGACGAGCAGTACTTC. This translates into CASSASSGRFDEQYF. The genes are TRBV9 and TRBJ2-5; 11 bases line up with TRBD2. The end of the DNA aligns better with TRBJ2-7, so the J call may be wrong. Per the germline V gene, CDR1 is SGDLS and CDR2 is YYNGEE. The CDR3 has 15 residues.

This sequence joins TRBV2 and TRBJ1-2; D unclear. The ends were cut back, 7 bases at V and 4 bases at J, with 28 bases in the middle. The germline CDR1 and CDR2 sequences are SNHLY and FYNNEI. CDR3 length equals 18 residues. The CDR3 sequence is CASMGASASATWGYGYTF. In DNA form, the CDR3 reads TGTGCCAGCATGGGCGCAAGTGCGTCGGCCACGTGGGGCTATGGCTACACCTTC.

This clone was seen a few times. This chain uses TRBV28 with TRBJ1-2, with 7 positions matching TRBD1. The germline CDR1 and CDR2 sequences are MDHEN and SYDVKM. V dropped 6 bases and J dropped 6; count of bases not matched to a gene: 7. CDR3 length: 13 amino acids. CDR3 loop: CASRVDRVHGYTF. The CDR3 DNA reads TGTGCCAGCAGAGTAGACAGGGTGCATGGCTACACCTTC.

J is TRBJ2-7 and V is TRBV28, with 8 positions matching TRBD2. The CDR3 runs 14 residues. Germline V gives CDR1 MDHEN, CDR2 SYDVKM. Losses at the gene ends were 4 bases for V and 7 bases for J; bases not matched to a gene: 9. Written as DNA, the CDR3 is TGTGCCAGCAGTTCCCGGGGGGGGCAGCAAGAGCAGTACTTC. It codes for CASSSRGGQQEQYF.

The chain couples TRBV29-1 to TRBJ2-1; D perhaps matches TRBD1 (5 bases). This CDR3 is 12 amino acids long. Germline V lookup: CDR1 SQVTM, CDR2 ANQGSEA. V lost 5 bases and J lost 2, with 7 bases in between. In nucleotides, the CDR3 is TGCAGCGTTTCGGACACCTACAATGAGCAGTTCTTC. Translation: CSVSDTYNEQFF.

V gene TRBV27 combines with J gene TRBJ1-1; D is undetermined. The CDR3 spans 13 residues. Trimming removed 3 bases from V and 5 bases from J, with 10 bases in between. From germline, CDR1 is MNHEY and CDR2 SMNVEV (reference sequence). The DNA of the CDR3 is TGTGCCAGCAGTTTGCGGTGGGGAACTGAAGCTTTCTTT. It is translated as CASSLRWGTEAFF.

The gene calls are TRBV30 and TRBJ2-1; a weak D match, TRBD2 (6 bases). V shed 2 bases and J shed 2 bases, with 10 bases lying between them. The germline gives CDR1 GTSNPN, CDR2 SVGIG (reference sequence). The CDR3 length is 14 residues. The CDR3 reads CAWSISGPYNEQFF. DNA of the CDR3: TGTGCCTGGAGTATTAGCGGTCCCTACAATGAGCAGTTCTTC.

The CDR3 DNA sequence: TGTGCCAGCAGCGATTACACGAGCTCTGGAAACACCATATATTTT. Translated, it gives CASSDYTSSGNTIYF. The chain combines TRBV7-9 with TRBJ1-3, with D unclear. CDR3 length: 15 amino acids. Trimming cost V 5 bases and J 0 bases, with 11 bases left between them. Germline V gene lookup returns CDR1 SEHNR and CDR2 FQNEAQ (reference sequence).